Listed below are T cell receptor beta chains from one sample, sequenced in a study of graft-versus-host responses after intestinal transplantation. No antigen is known for these receptors. Some clones are missing from TCRdb's copy, which holds only in-frame ones; the method was immunoSEQ multiplex PCR. Found here are about 150,000 clones, about 90% of them singletons; the top ten hold 0.19%. Sequencing was performed on unstimulated CD4+ T cells sorted from spleen or lymph node cells, taken before intestinal transplant. The origin of the receptors is a human donor who received an intestinal transplant. CDR3s include the opening cysteine and the closing phenylalanine or tryptophan. Each record gives: J gene, V gene, clone size, D gene, CDR3 DNA, CDR3 protein. D genes are given only for firm matches. Expanded clones are given a class, and other clones once, few, many or no size at all.

TRBJ2-7 | TRBV27 | NA | TRBD2 | TGTGCCAGCAGACTACGTAGGGGTCTACTAGCGGGAGACAAATACGAGCAGTACTTC | CASRLRRGLLAGDKYEQYF
TRBJ2-7 | TRBV10-2 | NA | TRBD1 | TGCGCCAGCAGTGAGTCTGGGTGGGACAGGGACTACGAGCAGTACTTC | CASSESGWDRDYEQYF
TRBJ2-5 | TRBV27 | few | TRBD2 | TGTGCCAGCAGTTTGGGGACTAGCGGGACGGGAAAGACCCAGTACTTC | CASSLGTSGTGKTQYF
TRBJ1-6 | TRBV7-2 | NA | NA | TGTGCCAGCAGCTTAAGACGGTCAGAGTCACCCCTCCACTTT | CASSLRRSESPLHF
TRBJ1-1 | TRBV6-1 | NA | TRBD1 | TGTGCCAGCAGTGAAGGAGCAGGGGGGATGAACACTGAAGCTTTCTTT | CASSEGAGGMNTEAFF
TRBJ2-3 | TRBV9 | NA | NA | TGTGCCAGCAGCGCGGGGGGCGCAGATACGCAGTATTTT | CASSAGGADTQYF
TRBJ2-3 | TRBV6-5 | NA | NA | TGTGCCAGCAGTTACAAACGGGAGCCCACAGATACGCAGTATTTT | CASSYKREPTDTQYF
TRBJ2-2 | TRBV7-6 | NA | TRBD1 | TGTGCCAGCAGCTCTCGGACAGGGGTAGGGAACACCGGGGAGCTGTTTTTT | CASSSRTGVGNTGELFF
TRBJ1-1 | TRBV6-6 | NA | NA | TGTGCCACCACGAGAGCGGGACGGAACACTGAAGCTTTCTTT | CATTRAGRNTEAFF
TRBJ2-3 | TRBV18 | NA | TRBD2 | TGTGCCAGCTCACGGACTAGCGGCGGCACAGATACGCAGTATTTT | CASSRTSGGTDTQYF
TRBJ2-7 | TRBV10-3 | NA | NA | TGTGCCATCACTCCGGACGAGAGACCCTACGAGCAGTACTTC | CAITPDERPYEQYF
TRBJ2-7 | TRBV2 | NA | NA | TGTGCCAGCAGTGAAATGGCGTACGAGCAGTACTTC | CASSEMAYEQYF
TRBJ1-5 | TRBV30 | once | NA | TGTGCCTGGAGTGAAGGCTTGACCCAGCCCCAGCATTTT | CAWSEGLTQPQHF
TRBJ2-7 | TRBV27 | NA | NA | TGTGCCAGCAGCAGGACAGCGAGCTCCTACGAGCAGTACTTC | CASSRTASSYEQYF
TRBJ2-7 | TRBV28 | NA | TRBD2 | TGTGCCAGCAGGGGGACTAGCGGGAGTTACGAGCAGTACTTC | CASRGTSGSYEQYF
TRBJ2-4 | TRBV19 | NA | TRBD2 | TGTGCCAGTAGTTCATCAGGGAGGGAAAACATTCAGTACTTC | CASSSSGRENIQYF
TRBJ2-3 | TRBV27 | NA | NA | TGTGCCAGCAGTCGACCTCGGGGAGGACCCACAGATACGCAGTATTTT | CASSRPRGGPTDTQYF
TRBJ2-3 | TRBV30 | NA | NA | TGTGCCTGGAGCTCGGGGGAGGGGGCAGATACGCAGTATTTT | CAWSSGEGADTQYF
TRBJ1-3 | TRBV18 | NA | NA | TGTGCCAGCTCACCACAGGGTTCGAACACCATATATTTT | CASSPQGSNTIYF
TRBJ1-1 | TRBV4-3 | NA | NA | TGCGCCAGCAGCCGATCGCTGAGGGTGACTGAAGCTTTCTTT | CASSRSLRVTEAFF
TRBJ1-3 | TRBV7-9 | NA | NA | TGTGCCAGCAGCTTAGGCCCAGACTCTGGAAACACCATATATTTT | CASSLGPDSGNTIYF
TRBJ2-3 | TRBV9 | NA | TRBD2 | TGTGCCAGCAGCCCAGAGGTAGGGCTAGCGGGAGTCGAGGATACGCAGTATTTT | CASSPEVGLAGVEDTQYF
TRBJ2-2 | TRBV27 | NA | NA | TGTGCCAGCAGTCCCCGGACAGCCACCGGGGAGCTGTTTTTT | CASSPRTATGELFF
TRBJ2-5 | TRBV5-1 | NA | NA | TGCGCCAGCAGCTTGCTTCAGAGTCAAGAGACCCAGTACTTC | CASSLLQSQETQYF
TRBJ2-7 | TRBV28 | once | NA | TGTGCCAGTCCCGACCCCACCGGTGAGCAGTACTTC | CASPDPTGEQYF
TRBJ2-7 | TRBV9 | NA | NA | TGTGCCAGCAGCGCCGGGACGGCCCTCTACGAGCAGTACTTC | CASSAGTALYEQYF
TRBJ2-5 | TRBV19 | NA | TRBD1 | TGTGCCAGTAGTATACAGGGGGCGATTACGGAGACCCAGTACTTC | CASSIQGAITETQYF
TRBJ2-3 | TRBV29-1 | NA | NA | TGCAGCGTTGACAGGGAAGGAGGAGATACGCAGTATTTT | CSVDREGGDTQYF
TRBJ2-1 | TRBV18 | NA | NA | TGTGCCAGCTCACCAGAGAGTGCCTACAATGAGCAGTTCTTC | CASSPESAYNEQFF
TRBJ1-4 | TRBV21-1 | NA | NA | TGTGCCAGCACCCCGACGGAAAAACTGTTTTTT | CASTPTEKLFF
TRBJ2-1 | TRBV11-2 | NA | NA | TGTGCCAGCAGCCTGAACAATGAGCAGTTCTTC | CASSLNNEQFF
TRBJ2-1 | TRBV28 | once | TRBD1 | TGTGCCAGCAGCCCGGACAGGGGGCTCTATGAGCAGTTCTTC | CASSPDRGLYEQFF
TRBJ1-1 | TRBV7-9 | NA | NA | TGTGCCAGCAGCCTCAACGTCCCGACAGTCAAAATAAGTGACACTGAAGCTTTCTTT | CASSLNVPTVKISDTEAFF
TRBJ1-5 | TRBV19 | NA | NA | TGTGCCAGTAGTCACGGGGGGCTCTATCAGCCCCAGCATTTT | CASSHGGLYQPQHF
TRBJ2-1 | TRBV2 | NA | NA | TGTGCCAGCAGTGAAGAGGCCCGACTTACCGGCTTCAATGAGCAGTTCTTC | CASSEEARLTGFNEQFF
TRBJ2-7 | TRBV7-9 | NA | NA | TGTGCCAGCAGCTTGAGACAAGAAACCTACGAGCAGTACTTC | CASSLRQETYEQYF
TRBJ2-1 | TRBV11-3 | NA | TRBD2 | TGTGCCAGCAGCTTAGATCTGATGGCTAGCGGGAGGGGTGAGCAGTTCTTC | CASSLDLMASGRGEQFF
TRBJ2-7 | TRBV4-3 | NA | TRBD2 | TGCGCCAGCAGCCAATTAACTAGCGGGAGTTACGAGCAGTACTTC | CASSQLTSGSYEQYF
TRBJ2-1 | TRBV6-5 | once | TRBD2 | TGTGCCAGCAGTTCGGTAGCGGGAAATTTGTACAATGAGCAGTTCTTC | CASSSVAGNLYNEQFF
TRBJ2-7 | TRBV5-1 | NA | TRBD2 | TGCGCCAGCAGCTTGACTAGCGGGAGGGTCTACGAGCAGTACTTC | CASSLTSGRVYEQYF
TRBJ2-7 | TRBV11-2 | NA | NA | TGTGCCAGCAGCCCCTCCCGGCTAGCAAGCTCCTACGAGCAGTACTTC | CASSPSRLASSYEQYF
TRBJ2-3 | TRBV30 | NA | NA | TGTGCCTGGAGTTTGAGGGACTTAGATACGCAGTATTTT | CAWSLRDLDTQYF
TRBJ2-1 | TRBV10-1 | NA | TRBD1 | TGCGCCAGTCTCCGGGACAGGGCGCCCAATGAGCAGTTCTTC | CASLRDRAPNEQFF
TRBJ1-4 | TRBV7-8 | NA | TRBD1 | TGTGCCAGCAGCTTACCCCGGGACAGCACAGAAAAACTGTTTTTT | CASSLPRDSTEKLFF
TRBJ1-2 | TRBV19 | NA | NA | TGTGCCAGTAGTATTGCAGGCTTAAAAACCTACACCTTC | CASSIAGLKTYTF
TRBJ2-2 | TRBV29-1 | NA | TRBD1 | TGCAGCGTTCGCTGGGGACAGGTGACGAACACCGGGGAGCTGTTTTTT | CSVRWGQVTNTGELFF
TRBJ2-7 | TRBV27 | NA | NA | TGTGCCAGCACCAGTTTAATGGGTGGGGGACTGACCTACGAGCAGTACTTC | CASTSLMGGGLTYEQYF